This T cell receptor beta chain originates from a study of blood T cell repertoires in COVID-19 (dated by TCRdb to the early 2020s). For context, the study as a whole: Samples from collaborators originated in the United States, Italy and Spain and spanned both the acute and convalescent phases of COVID-19. The material from the prospective study consisted of cDNA or gDNA derived from T cells, B-cell-depleted T cells, or PBMCs. Subjects who had been exposed to COVID-19, were actively infected with it, or had recovered from it provided the deeply sampled blood TCRbeta repertoires that made up the dataset. The repertoires were released in a freely available public database meant as a resource for research on the immune response to SARS-CoV-2. The samples were drawn from the first 160 participants of the ongoing ImmuneRACE study and from 1,254 subjects provided by 6 global collaborators. The sample metadata nearly always contained a de-identified subject ID, COVID-19 status, age in years and sex. Where HLA class I and class II types were available, the types were taken from metadata supplied by the sample provider, not from assay-based typing. Broader findings and caveats from the paper: The quantity of clinical and demographic metadata differed by source and by participant and was supplied without curation.

Whole blood was collected in K2EDTA tubes by collaborating institutions according to the institutions' own protocols. For TCRbeta analysis, collaborators shipped samples as frozen whole blood, isolated PBMCs, or DNA extracted from either of those sample types. Looking up the germline V gene yields CDR1 SGHRS and CDR2 YFSETQ. A distance of 12 bases separates the germline ends of V and J, which lose 4 bases and 3 bases respectively. The CDR3 sequence holds 14 residues, the cysteine and phenylalanine included. Kept here is only the CDR3 DNA, which spans 42 bases and is read in frame from base 1. About this clone: Its antigen target is currently unknown. No much larger clonotype is one base removed from it; base qualities were not supplied.

TCRbeta CDR3 regions were amplified from genomic DNA by means of the immunoSEQ Assay, a bias-controlled multiplex PCR. On the authors' methods: Nucleated cell counts per sample were estimated from amplification of reference gene primers within the assay. To quantify the absolute abundance of each unique TCRbeta CDR3 rearrangement, sequence reads were collapsed and filtered. For each sample, productive Simpson clonality was calculated as the square root of Simpson's diversity index over productive rearrangements. The table was pulled from immuneACCESS by TCRdb, which kept in-frame rearrangements only. Such tables lose some clones; where checked, under half of the loss comes from unresolved V genes, and the rest has no known cause. V, J and clone size are taken as reported in that table, and D and trimming were inferred from the DNA itself. The sample table lists approximately 69,000 clones, around 80% of them with a count of one. 12% to 15% of the sample comes from the top ten.

The receptor's source is a woman aged 80 or older with acute or convalescent COVID-19. Sample: peripheral blood. The V and J genes are TRBV5-1 and TRBJ2-3; TRBD2 could be the D gene, as 5 bases match. CDR3 sequence: CASSPTLGTDTQYF. The DNA is as follows: TGCGCCAGCAGCCCTACACTAGGTACAGATACGCAGTATTTT.